These 24 T cell receptor beta chains share one sample of origin, sequenced in a study of cytomegalovirus exposure and HLA in healthy donors. The PCR was carried out with 60 Vbeta primers and 13 Jbeta primers. Sequenced by immunoSEQ multiplex PCR; TCRdb stores in-frame clones only, minus some. The table lists about 190,000 clones, around three quarters of them singletons. Sequences were obtained from PBMCs. The receptors were sampled from a woman under 30 in good health and CMV-seronegative.

This clone occurred a few times. This rearrangement joins TRBV14 to TRBJ1-2, with a possible D match to TRBD1 (5 bases). The CDR3 contains 13 residues. Trimming stripped 2 bases from V and 8 bases from J, with 12 bases between. Germline CDR1 SGHDN, CDR2 FVKESK. CDR3 protein: CASSQQGNLGYTF. CDR3 in DNA: TGTGCCAGCAGCCAACAGGGTAATCTGGGCTACACCTTC.

The V call is TRBV30, the J call TRBJ2-7; 9 bases agree with TRBD1. The CDR3 runs 14 residues. The germline gives CDR1 GTSNPN, CDR2 SVGIG (reference sequence). Losses at the gene ends were 6 bases for V and 3 bases for J; bases not matched to a gene: 9. CDR3 coding DNA: TGTGCCTGTCGGGCACGGGACAGGGACTACGAGCAGTACTTC. Residues: CACRARDRDYEQYF.

The rearrangement joins TRBV4-3 to TRBJ2-3, with D unresolved. This CDR3 region has 17 residues. Germline V gene lookup returns CDR1 LGHNA and CDR2 YSLEER. Trimming took 3 bases from V and 2 from J, leaving 18 bases between them. CDR3 sequence reads: CASSHALQRLLTDTQYF. As DNA, the CDR3 is TGCGCCAGCAGCCACGCGCTTCAGAGACTCCTCACAGATACGCAGTATTTT.

This sequence joins TRBV28 and TRBJ1-3; D is unresolved. Per the germline V gene, CDR1 is MDHEN and CDR2 is SYDVKM. The CDR3 extends over 18 amino acids. Trimming cost V 3 bases and J 0 bases, with 18 bases left between them. The CDR3 spells CASSFILGMTSSGNTIYF. CDR3 DNA sequence: TGTGCCAGCAGTTTTATACTAGGGATGACAAGCTCTGGAAACACCATATATTTT.

The CDR3 DNA reads TGTGCCAGCACAGGGGGCTATAGCAATCAGCCCCAGCATTTT. Its translation is CASTGGYSNQPQHF. The chain carries TRBV2 and TRBJ1-5, with 8 nucleotides matching TRBD1. CDR3 size: 14 residues. The junction had 2 bases not matched to a gene; V was cut back by 7 bases and J by 0 bases. CDR1 SNHLY and CDR2 FYNNEI come from the germline V gene.

The rearrangement joins TRBV28 to TRBJ2-5, with 11 bases lining up with TRBD2. V lost 3 bases and J lost 2; bases outside the gene matches: 2. The germline V gene has CDR1 MDHEN and CDR2 SYDVKM. There are 15 residues in the CDR3. CDR3 residues: CASSFLAGGQETQYF. CDR3 DNA sequence: TGTGCCAGCAGTTTTTTAGCGGGGGGGCAAGAGACCCAGTACTTC. The full variable domain, completed using reference TRBV28 and TRBJ2-5, is DVKVTQSSRYLVKRTGEKVFLECVQDMDHENMFWYRQDPGLGLRLIYFSYDVKMKEKGDIPEGYSVSREKKERFSLILESASTNQTSMYLCASSFLAGGQETQYFGPGTRLLVL.

This clone has just one count. The chain links TRBV6-5 to TRBJ2-7, with 7 nucleotides matching TRBD2. V lost 2 bases and J lost 6; bases outside the gene matches: 13. CDR1 MNHEY and CDR2 SVGAGI come from the germline V gene. The CDR3 is 16 amino acids. Here the CDR3 reads CASSYTPSRAGAEQYF. CDR3 DNA sequence: TGTGCCAGCAGTTACACACCATCCCGGGCGGGAGCCGAGCAGTACTTC.

The chain recombines TRBV23-1 with TRBJ2-2; a weak D match, TRBD2 (5 bases). TRBV23-1 is known as an ORF, though its function is uncertain. V was cut by 7 bases and J by 1 base, with 16 bases left in between. The CDR3 contains 16 residues. CDR3 protein: CASTQDRLKNTGELFF. In DNA form, the CDR3 reads TGCGCCAGCACCCAAGATCGACTAAAGAACACCGGGGAGCTGTTTTTT.

This clone was seen just once. J is TRBJ2-1 and V is TRBV6-5, with D hard to call. Trimming left V 0 bases short and J 8 bases short, with 8 bases between. Germline V gene sequence: CDR1 MNHEY, CDR2 SVGAGI. The CDR3 totals 13 residues. The CDR3 protein is CASSYSLGDEQFF. Here the CDR3 DNA reads TGTGCCAGCAGTTACTCTCTAGGCGATGAGCAGTTCTTC.

The chain has TRBV27 and TRBJ1-3; possibly TRBD1 for D (5 bases). CDR3 length: 17 amino acids. The V gene's germline CDR1 is MNHEY and CDR2 SMNVEV (reference sequence). Trimming removed 3 bases at V and 0 bases at J, with 15 bases between. The CDR3 reads CASSFTTDRPSGNTIYF. In DNA, the CDR3 is TGTGCCAGCAGTTTTACGACAGACCGGCCCTCTGGAAACACCATATATTTT.

The genes are TRBV6-5 and TRBJ2-7, with D maybe TRBD2 (6 bases). CDR3 length: 16 residues. V lost 0 bases and J 5 bases, leaving 17 bases between the germline ends. Germline loops: CDR1 MNHEY, CDR2 SVGAGI. CDR3 residues: CASSYSRGSALDEQYF. The CDR3 DNA reads as TGTGCCAGCAGTTACTCTCGGGGGTCTGCACTCGACGAGCAGTACTTC.

The V gene is TRBV4-3, the J gene TRBJ2-1; 9 positions agree with TRBD2. Germline V CDR1 and CDR2: LGHNA, YSLEER. CDR3 length: 16 amino acids. Germline trimming cut 1 base from V and 5 bases from J; bases unmatched to any gene: 6. The CDR3 sequence is CASSQASTSGNNEQFF. CDR3 coding DNA: TGCGCCAGCAGCCAAGCTTCGACTAGCGGCAACAATGAGCAGTTCTTC.

The CDR3 nucleotides read TGTGCCACCCCCGGACCGGGACAGGATAACTATGGCTACACCTTC. It specifies CATPGPGQDNYGYTF. The chain links TRBV19 to TRBJ1-2, with TRBD1 identical over 8 bases. Germline assignment: CDR1 LNHDA and CDR2 SQIVND (reference sequence). There are 15 residues in the CDR3. Germline trimming cut 10 bases from V and 1 base from J; bases unmatched to any gene: 11.

The chain couples TRBV7-9 to TRBJ1-4; no clear D gene. The germline V and J ends were trimmed by 5 bases and 4 bases, with 8 bases remaining between them. This CDR3 contains 13 residues. CDR1 SEHNR and CDR2 FQNEAQ come from the germline V gene (reference sequence). As DNA, the CDR3 is TGTGCCAGCAGCAGTAACTATAATGAAAAACTGTTTTTT. Protein product: CASSSNYNEKLFF.

The chain employs TRBV27 and TRBJ1-6; 8 positions match TRBD1. In germline, CDR1 is MNHEY, CDR2 SMNVEV (reference sequence). CDR3 length: 15 amino acids. J lost 3 bases, V lost 5 bases, and 3 bases had no gene match. The CDR3: CASSLDRGYNSPLHF. CDR3 sequence (DNA): TGTGCCAGCAGTCTAGACAGGGGCTATAATTCACCCCTCCACTTT.

V usage is TRBV9 and J usage is TRBJ1-1, with D possibly matching TRBD1 (5 bases). The CDR3 spans 15 residues. Germline CDR1 and CDR2: SGDLS and YYNGEE. Deletions cut 0 bases from V and 0 bases from J, with 9 bases between. CDR3 coding DNA: TGTGCCAGCAGCGTAGGGGGCGACATGAACACTGAAGCTTTCTTT. It translates to CASSVGGDMNTEAFF.

The J gene is TRBJ2-7, the V gene TRBV7-2; 9 nucleotides line up with TRBD2. The V gene's germline CDR1 is SGHTA and CDR2 FQGNSA. The CDR3 sequence is 15 residues long. J lost 11 bases, V lost 5 bases, and 16 bases had no gene match. The CDR3 sequence: CASSRQAISGSEKYF. The CDR3, as DNA: TGTGCCAGCAGCCGTCAGGCGATTAGCGGGAGTGAGAAGTACTTC.

J is TRBJ1-2 and V is TRBV28; 9 bases line up with TRBD1. Germline CDR1 reads MDHEN; CDR2 reads SYDVKM. J was trimmed by 8 bases and V by 6 bases; bases with no gene match: 7. This CDR3 is built from 13 residues. The CDR3 DNA reads as TGTGCCAGCAGATACCGGGACAGGGACGGCTACACCTTC. Its translation: CASRYRDRDGYTF.

The chain couples TRBV4-2 to TRBJ1-5; 7 nucleotides agree with TRBD1. The CDR3 is 14 residues long. The trim removed 4 bases at V and 6 bases at J, leaving 6 bases unmatched. The germline CDR1 and CDR2 sequences are LGHNA and YNFKEQ. CDR3 nucleotides: TGTGCCAGCAGCCTGACAGGGATGGGTCAGCCCCAGCATTTT. Amino acid sequence: CASSLTGMGQPQHF.

This chain connects TRBV27 to TRBJ1-3; TRBD1 is a possible D gene (5 bases). Trimming left V 1 base short and J 3 bases short, with 10 bases between. Germline CDR1 MNHEY, CDR2 SMNVEV (reference sequence). CDR3 length: 15 residues. The CDR3 protein is CASSLWGGSGNTIYF. CDR3 bases: TGTGCCAGCAGTTTATGGGGGGGTAGTGGAAACACCATATATTTT.

This clone occurred a few times. The rearrangement links TRBV5-8 to TRBJ1-2; D is uncertain. This CDR3 has 13 residues. The germline V gene has CDR1 SGHTS and CDR2 YDEGEE. Deletions cut 5 bases from V and 8 bases from J, with 16 bases between. The CDR3 region is CASRWAYLRGYTF. In nucleotides, the CDR3 is TGTGCCAGCAGATGGGCCTACCTTAGGGGCTACACCTTC.

This chain joins TRBV28 and TRBJ1-4; 7 nucleotides match TRBD1. Germline CDR1 and CDR2: MDHEN and SYDVKM. V lost 8 bases and J lost 8; bases outside the gene matches: 8. This CDR3 has 13 amino acids. Here the CDR3 DNA reads TGTGCCAGCGTCCTAACAGGGGACGAAAAACTGTTTTTT. Encoded protein: CASVLTGDEKLFF.

J is TRBJ1-1 and V is TRBV6-5; possibly TRBD1 for D (6 bases). Trimming shortened V by 4 bases and J by 6 bases, and 18 bases separated the two germline ends. The length of the CDR3 is 15 residues. Germline-derived CDR1 and CDR2 are MNHEY and SVGAGI. CDR3 amino acids: CASSWTELEGAEAFF. CDR3 bases: TGTGCCAGCAGTTGGACGGAGCTAGAGGGGGCTGAAGCTTTCTTT.

The V and J genes are TRBV27 and TRBJ2-7; maybe TRBD2 (6 bases). Per the germline V gene, CDR1 is MNHEY and CDR2 is SMNVEV (reference sequence). The CDR3 sequence is 18 residues long. The V gene lost 0 bases and the J gene lost 3 bases, with 21 bases spanning the gap. The CDR3, as DNA: TGTGCCAGCAGTTTATCGCCAGGTGGAGGGGTGTATGACTACGAGCAGTACTTC. It codes for CASSLSPGGGVYDYEQYF.